The next 8 T cell receptor beta chains were all read from a single sample in a study of CD8 T cells in ankylosing spondylitis. Using its own MiXCR run on the 5' RACE reads, TCRdb lists one record per CDR3 protein. In the table there are 230,000 or so distinct CDR3 sequences, about 24% of which are singletons. What was sequenced was blood, either unsorted or a sorted T cell fraction (not recorded which). The receptors were sampled from a male donor with ankylosing spondylitis or in good health (not recorded which).

On this clonotype: This could be a read error, since a much larger clone is one nucleotide away. This sequence joins TRBV7-9 and TRBJ2-3, with unresolved D. CDR3 length equals 11 residues. Germline CDR1 is SEHNR and CDR2 is FQNEAQ (reference sequence). The V end was cut by 3 bases, the J end by 6 bases, with 4 bases between. DNA of the CDR3: TGTGCCAGCAGCTTTTGGGATACGCAGTATTTT. Translating it yields CASSFWDTQYF.

This clonotype has a handful of counts. V gene TRBV20-1 combines with J gene TRBJ2-3; 14 bases match TRBD2. CDR1 is DFQATT and CDR2 is SNEGSKA in the germline V gene (reference sequence). Losses at the gene ends were 3 bases for V and 0 bases for J; bases not matched to a gene: 8. The CDR3 has 18 residues. CDR3 sequence reads: CSARWTSGGTYSTDTQYF. The CDR3 DNA reads TGCAGTGCTAGGTGGACTAGCGGGGGGACCTATAGCACAGATACGCAGTATTTT.

The chain uses TRBV12-3 or TRBV12-4 and TRBJ1-4, with unresolved D. The V gene lost 3 bases and the J gene lost 8 bases, with 13 bases spanning the gap. The CDR3 totals 14 residues. For the CDR3, the DNA is TGTGCCAGCAGTTTGTTTCCCGGGAAGGAAAAACTGTTTTTT. Protein product: CASSLFPGKEKLFF.

V usage is TRBV20-1 and J usage is TRBJ2-7, with D unclear. V was cut by 6 bases and J by 3 bases, with 6 bases left in between. The CDR3 is 10 amino acids. Germline V gene lookup returns CDR1 DFQATT and CDR2 SNEGSKA (reference sequence). The CDR3 spells CSALNYEQYF. DNA of the CDR3: TGCAGTGCCCTGAACTACGAGCAGTACTTC.

This clonotype was found a few times. The rearrangement links TRBV20-1 to TRBJ2-5; unclear D gene. The CDR3 is 15 residues long. Germline V gene lookup returns CDR1 DFQATT and CDR2 SNEGSKA (reference sequence). Trimming took off 0 bases at V and 1 base at J, with 12 bases between the two ends. The CDR3 region is CSARDADTFQETQYF. In DNA form, the CDR3 reads TGCAGTGCTAGAGATGCAGACACCTTCCAAGAGACCCAGTACTTC.

This clonotype was detected a few times. The chain carries TRBV20-1 and TRBJ2-1; D uncertain. The CDR3 is 13 amino acids. Deletions cut 6 bases from V and 6 bases from J, with 15 bases between. CDR1 is DFQATT and CDR2 is SNEGSKA in the germline V gene (reference sequence). Here the CDR3 reads CSAVSGIFNEQFF. The CDR3 DNA is TGCAGTGCGGTTTCTGGAATTTTCAATGAGCAGTTCTTC.

This clonotype was seen ten or more times. The chain couples TRBV6-5 to TRBJ2-2; perhaps TRBD1 as D (6 bases). The CDR3 covers 12 residues. Germline CDR1 and CDR2: MNHEY and SVGAGI. The ends were cut back, 6 bases at V and 8 bases at J, with 10 bases in the middle. CDR3 in amino acids: CASSRTGGELFF. DNA for the CDR3: TGTGCCAGCAGCCGCACAGGGGGGGAGCTGTTTTTT.

The chain uses TRBV12-3 or TRBV12-4 and TRBJ2-3; 7 positions match TRBD1. The CDR3 spans 14 residues. Losses at the gene ends were 3 bases for V and 6 bases for J; bases not matched to a gene: 6. The chain's CDR3 is CASSFAGGKDTQYF. The DNA of the CDR3 is TGTGCCAGCAGTTTCGCAGGGGGAAAGGATACGCAGTATTTT.